Following are 26 T cell receptor beta chains from one sample sequenced in a study of glioma-infiltrating T cells. The iRepertoire nested amplicon-rescue multiplex PCR amplified TCR alpha and beta CDR3s from RNA. TCRdb reprocessed the multiplex PCR reads with MiXCR, giving one entry per CDR3 protein. Among about 99,000 distinct CDR3 sequences listed, 25% to 35% were seen once. The sample consisted of glioma tissue, nonneoplastic brain tissue, or PBMCs (not recorded which). These TCRs come from a human donor with low-grade glioma or glioblastoma, undergoing nonglioma brain surgery, or in good health (not recorded which).

Of note for this clonotype: This clone may be a read error of a much larger clone one base away. The genes are TRBV7-9 and TRBJ2-1; D is ambiguous. The CDR3 spans 16 residues. The germline V gene encodes CDR1 SEHNR and CDR2 FQNEAQ (reference sequence). CDR3 coding DNA: TGTGCCAGCAGCTTAGTGGTAGTTGAATCCTGCAATGAGCAGTTCTTC. Protein sequence: CASSLVVVESCNEQFF.

In this sample, this clonotype turned up many times. Here the CDR3 reads CASSGQSYNQPQHF. CDR3 in DNA: TGTGCCAGCAGTGGTCAATCCTACAATCAGCCCCAGCATTTT. This sequence joins TRBV2 and TRBJ1-5; no firm D call. V lost 4 bases to trimming and J lost 3 bases, with 10 bases between them. CDR3 size: 14 residues. Germline V CDR1 and CDR2: SNHLY, FYNNEI.

The rearrangement links TRBV5-4 to TRBJ2-7, with 10 bases matching TRBD1. CDR1 is SGHNT, CDR2 YYREEE, per germline (reference sequence). CDR3 length: 16 amino acids. The V and J ends lost 1 base and 4 bases, in that order; junction bases with no gene match: 8. In DNA, the CDR3 is TGTGCCAGCAGCTTGAAAGTTTCGGGACAGGGGTACGAGCAGTACTTC. Protein product: CASSLKVSGQGYEQYF.

This clonotype was seen a handful of times. The gene calls are TRBV5-1 and TRBJ1-1; D is ambiguous. Trimming stripped 0 bases from V and 10 bases from J, with 25 bases between. The CDR3 is 17 amino acids. CDR1 SGHRS and CDR2 YFSETQ come from the germline V gene. CDR3 nucleotides: TGCGCCAGCAGCTTGGGACTCCCGCTTAGTAGAGAGGCAGCAGCTTTCTTT. This gives the protein CASSLGLPLSREAAAFF.

CDR3 loop: CASSLQGKGTEAFF. DNA for the CDR3: TGTGCCAGCAGTTTACAGGGGAAGGGCACTGAAGCTTTCTTT. The chain uses TRBV12-3 or TRBV12-4 and TRBJ1-1; tentative D call: TRBD1 (6 bases). The CDR3 has 14 amino acids. The germline V and J ends were trimmed by 2 bases and 4 bases, with 11 bases remaining between them.

There are a few counts of this clonotype. The chain has TRBV14 and TRBJ1-6; D uncertain. Germline-derived CDR1 and CDR2 are SGHDN and FVKESK. This CDR3 is 15 amino acids long. V lost 0 bases and J lost 13, with 16 bases in between. CDR3 sequence reads: CASSQDRPVSGPLHF. The CDR3 DNA reads TGTGCCAGCAGCCAAGATCGGCCGGTATCGGGGCCCCTCCACTTT.

The chain recombines TRBV6-1 with TRBJ2-7; TRBD1 aligns across 9 bases. Germline CDR1 MNHNS, CDR2 SASEGT. The CDR3 sequence is 15 residues long. With 9 bases clipped from V and 4 bases from J, the junction kept 13 bases outside the gene matches. DNA of the CDR3: TGTGCCAGAATCCCGTCGAGACAGGGGGGGTACGAGCAGTACTTC. Encoded protein: CARIPSRQGGYEQYF.

On this clonotype: Being one base from a much bigger clone, this may be a read error. The chain has TRBV20-1 and TRBJ2-5, with 7 bases fitting TRBD2. This CDR3 is 12 amino acids long. Germline V gene data show CDR1 as DFQATT and CDR2 as SNEGSKA (reference sequence). The CDR3 reads CSTSLAEETQYF. The CDR3 DNA sequence: TGCAGTACTAGTCTAGCGGAAGAGACCCAGTACTTC.

V gene TRBV20-1 combines with J gene TRBJ2-5, with 7 bases matching TRBD2. The V gene's germline CDR1 is DFQATT and CDR2 SNEGSKA (reference sequence). The CDR3 totals 14 residues. Trimming at V came to 5 bases and at J to 3 bases, leaving 9 bases not matched to a gene. The CDR3 is CSAHNTSGEETQYF. The CDR3 DNA is TGCAGTGCTCACAACACCAGCGGGGAAGAGACCCAGTACTTC.

This clonotype was counted ten times or more. The chain is built from TRBV7-2 and TRBJ2-1; D is unclear. CDR1 SGHTA and CDR2 FQGNSA come from the germline V gene. The CDR3 sequence is 12 residues long. V lost 0 bases and J 3 bases, leaving 0 bases between the germline ends. CDR3 sequence (DNA): TGTGCCAGCAGCTTAGCCTACAATGAGCAGTTCTTC. This codes for CASSLAYNEQFF.

Regarding this clonotype: A single base separates this from a much larger clone, so it may be a read error. V and J are TRBV7-9 and TRBJ2-3; 8 bases line up with TRBD1. The CDR3 has 15 residues. V shed 3 bases, J shed 4 bases, and the junction held 6 bases outside the gene matches. Per the germline V gene, CDR1 is SEHNR and CDR2 is FQNEAQ (reference sequence). CDR3 sequence: CASSFAGGSADTQYF. The DNA of the CDR3 is TGTGCCAGCAGCTTCGCAGGGGGCTCTGCAGATACGCAGTATTTT.

For this clonotype: Being one base from a much bigger clone, this may be a read error. This rearrangement joins TRBV6-5 to TRBJ2-7; D is undetermined. Per germline, CDR1 MNHEY and CDR2 SVGAGI. This CDR3 is 17 amino acids long. Trimming left V 2 bases short and J 7 bases short, with 24 bases between. CDR3 amino acids: CASSYAFRSPPRKEQYF. CDR3 coding DNA: TGTGCCAGCAGTTACGCGTTTCGGAGTCCACCGCGTAAAGAGCAGTACTTC.

This clonotype was seen repeatedly, ten times or more. The chain combines TRBV28 with TRBJ1-1; D unclear. V was shortened by 3 bases and J by 11 bases, with 13 bases between the two germline ends. CDR3 length equals 12 residues. Germline V gene sequence: CDR1 MDHEN, CDR2 SYDVKM. As DNA, the CDR3 is TGTGCCAGCAGTTTTACCGCGGTCGGGGCTTTCTTT. Its translation is CASSFTAVGAFF. Filled out from reference TRBV28 and TRBJ1-1, the complete variable domain reads DVKVTQSSRYLVKRTGEKVFLECVQDMDHENMFWYRQDPGLGLRLIYFSYDVKMKEKGDIPEGYSVSREKKERFSLILESASTNQTSMYLCASSFTAVGAFFGQGTRLTVV.

In the case of this clonotype: Since a much larger clone is just one base distant, this may be a read error. The CDR3 nucleotides read TGTGCCAGCAGCTTATCTGTGACCTCCTCTGGCCAGTACTTC. Translation: CASSLSVTSSGQYF. The chain joins TRBV7-2 to TRBJ2-5; the D is unclear. This CDR3 is built from 14 residues. V lost 2 bases, J lost 10 bases, and 17 bases lay in between. Germline V CDR1 and CDR2: SGHTA, FQGNSA.

This clonotype was detected only a few times. The chain uses TRBV5-1 and TRBJ2-3, with TRBD1 matching over 7 bases. The V segment lost 4 bases and the J segment 4 bases; nucleotides outside the gene matches: 6. This CDR3 is 14 amino acids long. The germline CDR1 and CDR2 sequences are SGHRS and YFSETQ. CDR3 in DNA: TGCGCCAGCAGCACTATCCAGGGGGCAGATACGCAGTATTTT. This translates into CASSTIQGADTQYF.

This clonotype has just one count. A much larger clone differs from this one at a single base, so this may be a read error. J is TRBJ2-5 and V is TRBV6-5, with 9 bases lining up with TRBD2. CDR1 MNHEY and CDR2 SVGAGI come from the germline V gene. The CDR3 has 17 amino acids. The CDR3 bases are TGTGCCAGCAGTTACCCATCGGTAGCGGGGGACAAAGAGAGCCAGTACTTC. Its translation is CASSYPSVAGDKESQYF.

The genes are TRBV11-2 and TRBJ2-5, with D possibly being TRBD1 (5 bases). This CDR3 region has 14 residues. Germline lookup yields CDR1 SGHAT and CDR2 FQNNGV. Trimming removed 2 bases from V and 4 bases from J, with 11 bases in between. For the CDR3, the DNA is TGTGCCAGCAGCTTAAGGCAGGGCGGAGAGACCCAGTACTTC. Encoded protein: CASSLRQGGETQYF.

The chain recombines TRBV29-1 with TRBJ2-5; 10 bases map to TRBD2. CDR3 length equals 14 residues. In germline, CDR1 is SQVTM, CDR2 ANQGSEA. With V trimmed by 5 bases and J by 5 bases, 8 bases remained unmatched. CDR3 amino acids: CSVNLAGARETQYF. The CDR3 coding sequence is TGCAGCGTTAATCTAGCGGGGGCAAGGGAGACCCAGTACTTC.

This CDR3 is CASSGGAGGPYYNEQFF. The CDR3 DNA reads as TGTGCCAGCAGCGGGGGAGCGGGGGGGCCCTACTACAATGAGCAGTTCTTC. The V call is TRBV5-4, the J call TRBJ2-1, with TRBD2 matching 10 bases. Germline trimming cut 4 bases from V and 3 bases from J; bases unmatched to any gene: 10. CDR1 and CDR2 from the germline V gene are SGHNT and YYREEE (reference sequence). This CDR3 region has 17 residues.

The genes are TRBV5-1 and TRBJ1-5; D uncertain. Germline CDR1 and CDR2: SGHRS and YFSETQ. The CDR3 length is 15 residues. Trimming left V 0 bases short and J 0 bases short, with 7 bases between. CDR3 DNA: TGCGCCAGCAGCTTGGCAGGTTATAGCAATCAGCCCCAGCATTTT. This codes for CASSLAGYSNQPQHF. Using reference TRBV5-1 and TRBJ1-5 for the parts outside the CDR3, the full variable domain is KAGVTQTPRYLIKTRGQQVTLSCSPISGHRSVSWYQQTPGQGLQFLFEYFSETQRNKGNFPGRFSGRQFSNSRSEMNVSTLELGDSALYLCASSLAGYSNQPQHFGDGTRLSIL.

This clonotype was observed at least ten times. The chain employs TRBV20-1 and TRBJ1-4; 8 nucleotides line up with TRBD1. This CDR3 is built from 13 residues. Germline trimming cut 4 bases from V and 10 bases from J; bases unmatched to any gene: 8. Germline loops: CDR1 DFQATT, CDR2 SNEGSKA (reference sequence). The CDR3 nucleotides read TGCAGTGCTAACAGGGGGGGAGAAGGAAAACTGTTTTTT. The encoded protein is CSANRGGEGKLFF.

This clonotype was recorded many times. This chain joins TRBV7-2 and TRBJ1-3; 7 positions match TRBD1. This CDR3 has 14 residues. Germline V gene sequence: CDR1 SGHTA, CDR2 FQGNSA. Germline trimming cut 5 bases from V and 8 bases from J; bases unmatched to any gene: 9. The CDR3 DNA reads as TGTGCCAGCAGCACCCGGGAACAGGGGTACACCATATATTTT. It is translated as CASSTREQGYTIYF.

The chain is built from TRBV29-1 and TRBJ1-6; D is ambiguous. This CDR3 region has 15 residues. Germline CDR1 and CDR2: SQVTM and ANQGSEA. The CDR3 DNA reads as TGCAATCGGGCAGGCTTGAACTCCTATAATTCACCCCTCCACTTT. Protein: CNRAGLNSYNSPLHF.

This clonotype was seen ten or more times. The chain uses TRBV5-4 and TRBJ2-1; 9 bases fit TRBD1. The CDR3 spans 15 residues. Trimming removed 0 bases from V and 15 bases from J; junction bases left unmatched: 13. Germline lookup yields CDR1 SGHNT and CDR2 YYREEE (reference sequence). The CDR3 nucleotides read TGTGCCAGCAGCTTGGGAGGGAGTAGATTGACAGGGGGGTTCTTC. This translates into CASSLGGSRLTGGFF.

This clonotype was detected many times. The chain employs TRBV7-2 and TRBJ2-1; 8 nucleotides line up with TRBD2. CDR3 size: 15 residues. Trimming at V came to 5 bases and at J to 4 bases, leaving 7 bases not matched to a gene. CDR1 is SGHTA, CDR2 FQGNSA, per germline. The CDR3 DNA sequence: TGTGCCAGCAGCCCAGTAGCGGGGCCTTACAATGAGCAGTTCTTC. Its protein is CASSPVAGPYNEQFF.

The V call is TRBV5-6, the J call TRBJ1-6; D may be TRBD1 (6 bases). In germline, CDR1 is SGHDT, CDR2 YYEEEE. The CDR3 extends over 16 amino acids. Trimming cost V 3 bases and J 10 bases, with 20 bases left between them. The CDR3 spells CASSSPGHRVESPLHF. As DNA, the CDR3 is TGTGCCAGCAGCTCGCCGGGACATAGAGTCGAATCACCCCTCCACTTT.